This passage covers 14 T cell receptor beta chains from one sample sequenced in a study of OX40 agonist ivuxolimab in advanced cancers. Clones were read by immunoSEQ multiplex PCR, and TCRdb kept only the in-frame ones, dropping some. The sample includes roughly 45,000 clones, about 81% of them seen just once. The sequenced sample was CD4+ or CD8+ T cells sorted from blood, obtained in a trial of the OX40 agonist ivuxolimab. Receptors originate from an adult with an advanced solid tumor such as melanoma, head and neck, liver or kidney cancer.

This clone was observed a few times. The chain has TRBV6-4 and TRBJ1-2; TRBD1 aligns across 9 bases. Per the germline V gene, CDR1 is MRHNA and CDR2 is SNTAGT. CDR3 length: 14 amino acids. V shed 8 bases, J shed 4 bases, and the junction held 8 bases outside the gene matches. CDR3 protein: CASGRQGVIYGYTF. Written as DNA, the CDR3 is TGTGCCAGCGGGAGACAGGGGGTTATCTATGGCTACACCTTC.

This chain uses TRBV4-1 with TRBJ1-5, with D possibly TRBD1 on 6 matching bases. Germline CDR1 is MGHRA and CDR2 is YSYEKL. V lost 7 bases and J lost 1, with 17 bases in between. CDR3 size: 16 residues. In DNA, the CDR3 is TGCGCCAGCACACCGTCAGGGACACTCAGCAATCAGCCCCAGCATTTT. Translating gives CASTPSGTLSNQPQHF.

The chain joins TRBV2 to TRBJ1-1; unclear D gene. Germline V gene data show CDR1 as SNHLY and CDR2 as FYNNEI. The CDR3 spans 11 residues. V lost 5 bases and J 2 bases, leaving 3 bases between the germline ends. Written as DNA, the CDR3 is TGTGCCAGCAGTTTCAACACTGAAGCTTTCTTT. Its protein is CASSFNTEAFF. Filled out from reference TRBV2 and TRBJ1-1, the complete variable domain reads EPEVTQTPSHQVTQMGQEVILRCVPISNHLYFYWYRQILGQKVEFLVSFYNNEISEKSEIFDDQFSVERPDGSNFTLKIRSTKLEDSAMYFCASSFNTEAFFGQGTRLTVV.

The chain recombines TRBV7-9 with TRBJ1-1; 10 nucleotides match TRBD1. Germline assignment: CDR1 SEHNR and CDR2 FQNEAQ (reference sequence). The CDR3 contains 14 residues. Trimming took 5 bases from V and 4 from J; bases not matched to a gene: 4. This CDR3 is CASSRQGAGTEAFF. DNA of the CDR3: TGTGCCAGCAGCCGACAGGGGGCGGGCACTGAAGCTTTCTTT.

This clone has just a few counts. V is TRBV7-6 and J is TRBJ2-1, with 12 bases fitting TRBD2. The CDR3 has 20 amino acids. The trim removed 1 base at V and 0 bases at J, leaving 10 bases unmatched. From germline, CDR1 is SGHVS and CDR2 FNYEAQ. For the CDR3, the DNA is TGTGCCAGCAGCTTAGTAGGGCTAGCGGGAGGGCCTAACTCCTACAATGAGCAGTTCTTC. Encoded protein: CASSLVGLAGGPNSYNEQFF.

The rearrangement links TRBV9 to TRBJ2-1, with D perhaps assigned TRBD1 or TRBD2 (5 bases each). From germline, CDR1 is SGDLS and CDR2 YYNGEE. This CDR3 contains 13 residues. V lost 0 bases, J lost 9 bases, and 10 bases lay in between. The CDR3 coding sequence is TGTGCCAGCAGCGTAGGGGGGAGAGGTGAGCAGTTCTTC. Protein product: CASSVGGRGEQFF. Supplemented by reference TRBV9 and TRBJ2-1, the full variable domain reads DSGVTQTPKHLITATGQRVTLRCSPRSGDLSVYWYQQSLDQGLQFLIQYYNGEERAKGNILERFSAQQFPDLHSELNLSSLELGDSALYFCASSVGGRGEQFFGPGTRLTVL.

The chain has TRBV5-1 and TRBJ1-1; 7 bases agree with TRBD1. CDR3 length: 15 amino acids. The junction had 6 bases not matched to a gene; V was cut back by 0 bases and J by 4 bases. Germline V gene data show CDR1 as SGHRS and CDR2 as YFSETQ. The CDR3 sequence is CASSLGQGMGTEAFF. In DNA, the CDR3 is TGCGCCAGCAGCTTGGGACAGGGAATGGGCACTGAAGCTTTCTTT.

The chain is built from TRBV11-2 and TRBJ2-3, with 10 bases identical to TRBD2. Trimming cost V 8 bases and J 6 bases; bases outside gene matches: 14. Germline V CDR1 and CDR2: SGHAT, FQNNGV. The CDR3 totals 16 residues. CDR3 amino acids: CASRSSGRASGDTQYF. The CDR3, as DNA: TGTGCCAGCCGCTCCAGCGGGAGGGCGTCGGGGGATACGCAGTATTTT.

V and J are TRBV2 and TRBJ2-7; D not certain. The CDR3 is 10 residues long. V lost 5 bases and J lost 6, with 5 bases in between. Germline CDR1 SNHLY, CDR2 FYNNEI. The CDR3, as DNA: TGTGCCAGCAGTCGGGTCGAGCAGTACTTC. Its translation is CASSRVEQYF.

The rearrangement joins TRBV30 to TRBJ1-5; TRBD1 might be the D (6 bases). V lost 3 bases and J lost 4, with 19 bases in between. The CDR3 loop spans 16 amino acids. CDR1 is GTSNPN, CDR2 SVGIG, per germline (reference sequence). The CDR3 loop is CAWSQNGGRSNQPQHF. Written as DNA, the CDR3 is TGTGCCTGGAGCCAAAACGGGGGGCGATCAAATCAGCCCCAGCATTTT. The whole variable domain, remainder taken from reference TRBV30 and TRBJ1-5, is SQTIHQWPATLVQPVGSPLSLECTVEGTSNPNLYWYRQAAGRGLQLLFYSVGIGQISSEVPQNLSASRPQDRQFILSSKKLLLSDSGFYLCAWSQNGGRSNQPQHFGDGTRLSIL.

This clone is a singleton in its sample. V and J are TRBV7-9 and TRBJ2-1, with 9 bases aligning to TRBD2. Germline CDR1 and CDR2: SEHNR and FQNEAQ (reference sequence). The V and J ends lost 1 base and 6 bases, in that order; junction bases with no gene match: 1. CDR3 size: 14 residues. As DNA, the CDR3 is TGTGCCAGCAGCTTAGGGACTAGCGCCAATGAGCAGTTCTTC. It yields the protein CASSLGTSANEQFF.

The V call is TRBV9, the J call TRBJ2-5; D is undetermined. The germline CDR1 and CDR2 sequences are SGDLS and YYNGEE. The CDR3 covers 14 residues. Trimming shortened V by 0 bases and J by 5 bases, and 11 bases separated the two germline ends. The CDR3 spells CASSVGMAGETQYF. Written as DNA, the CDR3 is TGTGCCAGCAGCGTAGGGATGGCTGGGGAGACCCAGTACTTC.

The chain has TRBV10-3 and TRBJ1-1; no clear D gene. Germline V lookup: CDR1 ENHRY, CDR2 SYGVKD. The CDR3 runs to 13 residues. The V end was cut by 4 bases, the J end by 9 bases, with 15 bases between. As DNA, the CDR3 is TGTGCCATCAGTGGGGCTGAAGGGATCAAAGCTTTCTTT. The encoded protein is CAISGAEGIKAFF.

As regards this clone: One end of the junction varies from germline; a read error may be responsible. The rearrangement uses TRBV27 and TRBJ2-2, with TRBD1 matching over 7 bases. The CDR3 is 15 residues long. CDR1 and CDR2 (germline): MNHEY, SMNVEV (reference sequence). This CDR3 is CASSFSTGNAGELFF. CDR3 nucleotide sequence: TGTGCCAGCAGTTTCTCGACAGGGAACGCCGGGGAGCTGTTTTTT.